The rows below give T cell receptor beta chains drawn from one sample of a study of shared clonotypes between healthy human individuals. Clones were sequenced by immunoSEQ multiplex PCR, and TCRdb holds only the in-frame ones, with some missing. This repertoire shows 2 million to 2.5 million clones, 80% to 95% found once; its top ten account for 0.39%. Sequenced input: naive CD4+ T cells from PBMCs. The origin of the receptors is a man aged 18 to 30 in good health. Some clones in this sample may be carry-over from other donors' samples. The CDR3 runs from the conserved cysteine through the conserved F or W. The D gene is left open where the match is weak. Expanded clones are given a class, and other clones once, few, many or no size at all.

J | size | V | D | CDR3 | DNA
TRBJ2-7 | - | TRBV28 | - | CASYRWGSGFEQYF | TGTGCCAGTTATAGGTGGGGCTCGGGGTTCGAGCAGTACTTC
TRBJ2-1 | once | TRBV5-1 | TRBD2 | CASSSTGTTLNEQFF | TGCGCCAGCAGCTCGACCGGGACTACCCTAAATGAGCAGTTCTTC
TRBJ2-1 | - | TRBV10-3 | - | CAISNPGLGSYNEQFF | TGTGCCATCAGTAACCCGGGACTCGGCTCCTACAATGAGCAGTTCTTC
TRBJ2-1 | - | TRBV9 | - | CASSVLGVGSYNEQFF | TGTGCCAGCAGCGTCCTCGGGGTTGGCTCCTACAATGAGCAGTTCTTC
TRBJ2-3 | - | TRBV5-4 | TRBD2 | CASSLDRGGRASRFADTQYF | TGTGCCAGCAGCTTGGATCGTGGCGGGAGGGCCAGTAGATTCGCGGATACGCAGTATTTT
TRBJ2-3 | - | TRBV5-1 | - | CASRLQGITDTQYF | TGCGCCAGCAGATTACAGGGAATCACAGATACGCAGTATTTT
TRBJ1-5 | - | TRBV28 | - | CASSLPQGDQPQHF | TGTGCCAGCAGTCTTCCCCAGGGCGATCAGCCCCAGCATTTT
TRBJ1-5 | - | TRBV9 | - | CASSVPSGRINQPQHF | TGTGCCAGCAGCGTTCCCTCGGGACGGATCAATCAGCCCCAGCATTTT
TRBJ2-7 | - | TRBV4-1 | - | CAITRTPTYEQYF | TGCGCCATCACCCGGACACCGACCTACGAGCAGTACTTC
TRBJ2-1 | - | TRBV28 | - | CASSTLRNEQFF | TGTGCCAGCAGTACTCTCAGGAATGAGCAGTTCTTC
TRBJ2-7 | once | TRBV5-1 | - | CASSLAPGAYEQYF | TGCGCCAGCAGCTTGGCCCCGGGTGCTTACGAGCAGTACTTC
TRBJ2-7 | - | TRBV27 | - | CASSPGGRLVYEQYF | TGTGCCAGCAGCCCTGGCGGGCGGCTTGTATACGAGCAGTACTTC
TRBJ2-3 | - | TRBV2 | - | CASGVGAADTQYF | TGTGCCAGCGGGGTGGGGGCCGCAGATACGCAGTATTTT
TRBJ2-3 | - | TRBV5-1 | - | CASSLVQLGTDTQYF | TGCGCCAGCAGCTTGGTACAGTTGGGCACAGATACGCAGTATTTT
TRBJ2-2 | - | TRBV7-9 | - | CASSFGWGGAAGELFF | TGTGCCAGCAGTTTTGGATGGGGGGGCGCCGCCGGGGAGCTGTTTTTT
TRBJ2-3 | once | TRBV30 | - | CAWSVGQTTDTQYF | TGTGCCTGGAGTGTAGGACAGACCACAGATACGCAGTATTTT
TRBJ2-7 | - | TRBV6-6 | TRBD1 | CASKGTGLLYEQYF | TGTGCCAGCAAGGGGACAGGTCTTCTTTACGAGCAGTACTTC
TRBJ2-1 | - | TRBV7-3 | - | CASSPNYHANEQFF | TGTGCCAGCAGCCCCAATTACCATGCCAATGAGCAGTTCTTC
TRBJ2-1 | - | TRBV10-3 | - | CAIRGASYNEQFF | TGTGCCATCCGGGGCGCCTCCTACAATGAGCAGTTCTTC
TRBJ1-1 | - | TRBV28 | - | CASSFPGRMNTEAFF | TGTGCCAGCAGTTTCCCCGGTCGGATGAACACTGAAGCTTTCTTT
TRBJ2-7 | - | TRBV4-3 | - | CASSPTLVGGTSYEQYF | TGCGCCAGCAGCCCGACTTTAGTTGGGGGCACCTCCTACGAGCAGTACTTC
TRBJ2-2 | - | TRBV6-5 | - | CASSPRGGTGELFF | TGTGCCAGCAGTCCCAGGGGGGGCACCGGGGAGCTGTTTTTT
TRBJ2-3 | - | TRBV5-1 | TRBD2 | CASSFSASGYTDTQYF | TGCGCCAGCAGCTTCTCGGCTAGCGGTTACACAGATACGCAGTATTTT
TRBJ1-5 | - | TRBV9 | - | CASSRRGQTNQPQHF | TGTGCCAGCAGCAGAAGAGGACAGACCAATCAGCCCCAGCATTTT
TRBJ1-4 | - | TRBV4-2 | - | CASSLALWGYEKLFF | TGTGCCAGCAGCCTCGCACTTTGGGGATATGAAAAACTGTTTTTT
TRBJ2-6 | - | TRBV7-6 | - | CASSLSNSGANVLTF | TGTGCCAGCAGCCTAAGCAACTCTGGGGCCAACGTCCTGACTTTC
TRBJ2-3 | - | TRBV5-1 | TRBD2 | CASSPRASGKGTDTQYF | TGCGCCAGCAGTCCTAGAGCTAGCGGGAAGGGCACAGATACGCAGTATTTT
TRBJ2-7 | - | TRBV9 | - | CASSPGERVSYEQYF | TGTGCCAGCAGCCCCGGGGAGCGGGTCAGCTACGAGCAGTACTTC
TRBJ2-2 | - | TRBV27 | - | CASSLLSRPDSGTGELFF | TGTGCCAGCAGTTTATTGAGTAGGCCCGACTCGGGCACCGGGGAGCTGTTTTTT
TRBJ1-1 | - | TRBV7-3 | TRBD1 | CASSPGQGATEAFF | TGTGCCAGCAGCCCGGGACAGGGGGCCACTGAAGCTTTCTTT
TRBJ2-7 | - | TRBV11-1 | TRBD2 | CASSLLGLAGGVSYEQYF | TGTGCCAGCAGCTTACTGGGACTAGCGGGAGGGGTGTCCTACGAGCAGTACTTC
TRBJ2-3 | - | TRBV19 | TRBD1 | CASSTRDRSTDTQYF | TGTGCCAGTAGTACCAGGGACAGATCCACAGATACGCAGTATTTT
TRBJ1-5 | - | TRBV6-1 | - | CASMELSNQPQHF | TGTGCCAGCATGGAACTTAGCAATCAGCCCCAGCATTTT
TRBJ2-7 | few | TRBV18 | - | CASSPSSYEQYF | TGTGCCAGCTCACCGAGCTCCTACGAGCAGTACTTC
TRBJ2-6 | once | TRBV5-8 | - | CASPPPRYSGANVLTF | TGTGCCAGCCCCCCCCCTCGGTACTCTGGGGCCAACGTCCTGACTTTC
TRBJ2-7 | - | TRBV4-3 | - | CASSYSWASVTYEQYF | TGCGCCAGCAGCTACAGTTGGGCTAGCGTAACCTACGAGCAGTACTTC
TRBJ2-1 | - | TRBV11-2 | TRBD1 | CASSRTAGQGALNEQFF | TGTGCCAGCAGCCGTACGGCGGGACAGGGGGCGTTGAATGAGCAGTTCTTC
TRBJ2-2 | - | TRBV6-6 | - | CASSYSNGANTGELFF | TGTGCCAGCAGTTACTCGAATGGAGCGAACACCGGGGAGCTGTTTTTT
TRBJ1-5 | - | TRBV18 | - | CASSPNVQGDQPQHF | TGTGCCAGCTCACCAAATGTCCAGGGCGATCAGCCCCAGCATTTT
TRBJ2-1 | once | TRBV9 | - | CASSVAAGAYNEQFF | TGTGCCAGCAGCGTAGCGGCAGGGGCCTACAATGAGCAGTTCTTC
TRBJ2-2 | - | TRBV5-6 | - | CASSLFGESTGELFF | TGTGCCAGCAGCTTGTTTGGAGAGAGCACCGGGGAGCTGTTTTTT
TRBJ2-7 | - | TRBV2 | - | CASSLFSYEQYF | TGTGCCAGCTCACTTTTCTCCTACGAGCAGTACTTC
TRBJ2-3 | - | TRBV11-2 | TRBD2 | CASSLYPSGRGSSTDTQYF | TGTGCCAGCAGCTTATACCCTAGCGGGAGGGGTAGTAGCACAGATACGCAGTATTTT
TRBJ2-3 | - | TRBV5-1 | - | CASSWWERDTQYF | TGCGCCAGCAGCTGGTGGGAGAGAGATACGCAGTATTTT